This note documents a single TCR beta chain sequence. The sample belongs to a study of cytotoxic CD8 clonotypes in ibrutinib-treated CLL. The method was immunoSEQ multiplex PCR; TCRdb's version includes in-frame clones alone and lacks a portion of them. There are over 100,000 clones in the sample; around 85% occur only once, and approximately 2% lies in the top ten. Here the sequenced sample was PBMCs, taken after 24 months of ibrutinib treatment. This TCR came from a human donor with chronic lymphocytic leukemia.

Here the CDR3 reads CASSSNVRSLISYNEQFF. In DNA, the CDR3 is TGTGCCAGTAGTAGTAATGTCAGGAGCCTTATCTCCTACAATGAGCAGTTCTTC. J is TRBJ2-1 and V is TRBV19, with D uncertain. The V gene lost 4 bases and the J gene lost 0 bases, with 19 bases spanning the gap. CDR3 length: 18 amino acids. Germline CDR1 and CDR2: LNHDA and SQIVND (reference sequence).